This T cell receptor (beta chain) was observed in a study of CD8 T cells in ankylosing spondylitis. Overall study findings and caveats: Made up of eight highly homologous variants, a TCR beta motif appeared characteristic of ankylosing spondylitis blood.

Germline loops: CDR1 LNHNV, CDR2 YYDKDF (reference sequence). The CDR3 loop spans 15 amino acids. The ends lost 0 bases at V and 8 bases at J; junction bases unmatched: 9. TCRdb redid the calling of the 5' RACE reads with MiXCR, one entry per CDR3 protein. The table includes about 800,000 distinct CDR3 sequences, 10% to 15% detected once. This clonotype turned up a few times. Its specificity is unknown. The J gene is TRBJ1-2, the V gene TRBV15, with 7 bases lining up with TRBD1. Material: blood, either unsorted or a sorted T cell fraction (not recorded which). The receptor was isolated from a male donor with ankylosing spondylitis. The CDR3 coding sequence is TGTGCCACCAGCAGAGAGATGACAGGGAGTTTGGGCTACACCTTC. Amino acids: CATSREMTGSLGYTF.